This entry is about one TCR beta chain. The sample belongs to a study of technical replicates of blood from a handful of donors. Between the trimmed V and J ends, which lost 4 bases and 1 base, there was a span of 6 bases. The germline gives CDR1 SEHNR, CDR2 FQNEAQ (reference sequence). The CDR3 totals 13 residues. Sequencing was performed with immunoSEQ multiplex PCR; in TCRdb, only in-frame clones are kept and a portion is missing. The sample has tens of thousands of clones; roughly 94% are singletons. The specimen sequenced was T cells isolated from PBMCs. This sequence was found in a human donor in good health. This chain connects TRBV7-9 to TRBJ2-3; D is uncertain. CDR3 sequence reads: CASSSFGTDTQYF. CDR3 nucleotide sequence: TGTGCCAGCAGCTCCTTCGGCACAGATACGCAGTATTTT.